The 5 T cell receptor beta chains in this list originate from one sample, sequenced in a study of molecular identifiers for immune sequencing clone quantification. TCRdb itself ran the PCR reads through MiXCR, one entry per CDR3 protein. The sample has hundreds of thousands of distinct CDR3 sequences, roughly 25% seen once; the top ten hold 0.7% to 0.95%. Sequencing was done on a sample of naive CD8+ T cells from blood, with Jurkat cell RNA spiked in. The subset denotes: FACS-sorted CD8+CD4-CCR7+CD45RA+ naive T cells. These receptors were taken from a human donor in good health. Some libraries in this study had Jurkat cell RNA spiked in.

This clonotype has a count of ten or more. The rearrangement uses TRBV3-1 and TRBJ2-4, with 7 bases aligning to TRBD2. Unmatched junction bases numbered 8, after V lost 3 bases and J lost 3 bases. CDR1 is LGHDT, CDR2 YNNKEL, per germline (reference sequence). CDR3 size: 16 residues. The CDR3 reads CASSQGDYLDKNIQYF. CDR3 coding DNA: TGTGCCAGCAGCCAGGGGGACTACCTGGACAAAAACATTCAGTACTTC.

Worth noting for this clonotype: Relative to the germline gene, one junction end is altered; a read error may explain this. V usage is TRBV15 and J usage is TRBJ1-1; 7 nucleotides match TRBD1. This CDR3 contains 13 residues. Germline CDR1 and CDR2: LNHNV and YYDKDF (reference sequence). In DNA form, the CDR3 reads TGTGCCACCAGCCTCACCAGGGGGACTGAAGTTTTCTTT. Translated, it gives CATSLTRGTEVFF.

The sample holds many counts of this clonotype. This chain connects TRBV28 to TRBJ1-5; TRBD1 aligns across 8 bases. The CDR3 covers 15 residues. CDR1 is MDHEN and CDR2 is SYDVKM in the germline V gene. V shed 6 bases and J 3 bases; nucleotides not matched to a gene: 7. The CDR3 spells CASRLTGVVNQPQHF. The CDR3, as DNA: TGTGCCAGCAGACTGACAGGGGTGGTCAATCAGCCCCAGCATTTT.

This clonotype was found many times. V is TRBV6-2 or TRBV6-3 and J is TRBJ2-3; D not resolved. CDR3 length: 17 residues. V lost 4 bases and J 0 bases, leaving 17 bases between the germline ends. CDR1 is MNHEY, CDR2 SVGEGT, per germline. The CDR3: CASSSNLEEASTDTQYF. In nucleotides, the CDR3 is TGTGCCAGCAGTTCTAACCTAGAAGAGGCTAGCACAGATACGCAGTATTTT.

The genes are TRBV6-6 and TRBJ2-1; 7 bases are a match to TRBD2. The junction had 4 bases not matched to a gene; V was cut back by 2 bases and J by 3 bases. The CDR3 has 15 residues. The V gene's germline CDR1 is MNHNY and CDR2 SVGAGI (reference sequence). The CDR3 bases are TGTGCCAGCAGTTACCTGGGCGGGAGCTACAATGAGCAGTTCTTC. This codes for CASSYLGGSYNEQFF.